This T cell receptor (beta chain) was observed in a study of OX40 agonist ivuxolimab in advanced cancers. Across the whole study: Ivuxolimab, which patients received intravenously every 2 weeks, was dosed at 0.01 to 10 mg/kg. Age averaged 60 years (range about 20 to 79), and about 86% were male.

Clones were read by immunoSEQ multiplex PCR, and TCRdb kept only the in-frame ones, dropping some. The sample shows 60,000 or so clones, around 84% of them seen only once. Worth noting for this clone: Its antigen is currently unknown.

General observations from the study: At 0.1 to 3.0 mg/kg and by week 6, CD4+ and CD8+ T cells in the blood had expanded clonally. It was also the case that some nonresponders had low normalized T-cell clonal expansion.

The CDR3 is made up of 14 amino acids. The V end was cut by 3 bases, the J end by 3 bases, with 9 bases between. Germline values: CDR1 WNHNN, CDR2 SYGVQD (reference sequence). The chain recombines TRBV10-1 with TRBJ2-1; D gene ambiguous. The TCR originated in an adult with an advanced solid tumor such as melanoma, head and neck, liver or kidney cancer. This specimen consisted of CD4+ or CD8+ T cells sorted from blood, obtained in a trial of the OX40 agonist ivuxolimab. The CDR3 region is CASSDPDSYNEQFF. CDR3 coding DNA: TGCGCCAGCAGTGACCCAGATAGCTACAATGAGCAGTTCTTC.